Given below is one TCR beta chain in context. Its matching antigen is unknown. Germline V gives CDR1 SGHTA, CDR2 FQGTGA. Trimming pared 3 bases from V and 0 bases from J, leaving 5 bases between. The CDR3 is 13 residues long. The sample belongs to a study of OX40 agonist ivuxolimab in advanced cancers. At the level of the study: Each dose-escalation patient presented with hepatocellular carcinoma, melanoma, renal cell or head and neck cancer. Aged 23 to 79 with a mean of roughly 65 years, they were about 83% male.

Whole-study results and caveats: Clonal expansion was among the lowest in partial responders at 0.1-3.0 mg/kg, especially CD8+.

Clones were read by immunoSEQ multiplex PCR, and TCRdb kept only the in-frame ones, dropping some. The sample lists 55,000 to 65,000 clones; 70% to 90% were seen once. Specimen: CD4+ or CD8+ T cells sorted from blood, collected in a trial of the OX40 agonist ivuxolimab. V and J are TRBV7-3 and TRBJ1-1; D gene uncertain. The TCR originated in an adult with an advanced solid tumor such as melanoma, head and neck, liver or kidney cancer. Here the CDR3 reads CASSFGMNTEAFF. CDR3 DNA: TGTGCCAGCAGCTTTGGGATGAACACTGAAGCTTTCTTT. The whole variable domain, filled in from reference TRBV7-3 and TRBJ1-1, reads GAGVSQTPSNKVTEKGKYVELRCDPISGHTALYWYRQSLGQGPEFLIYFQGTGAADDSGLPNDRFFAVRPEGSVSTLKIQRTERGDSAVYLCASSFGMNTEAFFGQGTRLTVV.